This T cell receptor beta chain originates from a study of blood T cells in healthy people across ages. This CDR3 contains 13 residues. J gave up 6 bases and V 5 bases, and 7 bases lay outside the gene matches. CDR1 and CDR2 from the germline V gene are SQVTM and ANQGSEA. Then a second PCR, running about 6 to 12 cycles, was carried out with a sample-barcoded 5' primer and a J-beta primer mix. TCRdb reanalysed the 5' RACE reads using MiXCR and keeps one entry per CDR3 protein. The data show 1.5 million to 2 million distinct CDR3 sequences, roughly 27% seen once. Sequencing was carried out using blood. The clonotype originates from a woman aged 25 to 45 in good health. This rearrangement joins TRBV29-1 to TRBJ1-5; 7 bases match TRBD1. CDR3 region: CSVSDRMGQPQHF. CDR3 sequence (DNA): TGCAGCGTTTCGGACAGGATGGGTCAGCCCCAGCATTTT.